This record concerns one T cell receptor beta chain sequence. What it binds is not known. This entry is derived from a study of Ad26.COV2.S vaccination and SARS-CoV-2 variants. Study context: Donor had been placed in the Ad26.COV2.S arm of the COV1001 trial.

Treatment denoted: roughly 20 received Ad26.COV2.S at low or high dose, single or two shots; 5 received placebo; per-sample allocation not given. All samples were drawn on day 63, counting from the first vaccine or placebo injection. Whole-study findings and limits: Substantial breadth was reportedly displayed by spike-specific CD8+ and CD4+ T cell responses after vaccination. Vaccine recipients showed a spike-specific TCR breadth that was higher than in placebo recipients. Similar non-spike TCR breadth was seen in vaccine and placebo recipients.

Clones were sequenced by immunoSEQ multiplex PCR, and TCRdb holds only the in-frame ones, with some missing. Here the sample spans about 240,000 clones, more than 75% being singletons. This sequence was found in a person aged 18-60 years who received the Ad26.COV2.S COVID-19 vaccine or a placebo. The material was peripheral blood, obtained in a trial of Ad26.COV2.S vaccine versus placebo.

The CDR3 sequence: CASSTLGVGSSYEQYF. The CDR3 coding sequence is TGTGCCAGCAGTACCCTTGGTGTTGGTTCCTCCTACGAGCAGTACTTC. This chain connects TRBV6-2 or TRBV6-3 to TRBJ2-7; no reliable D call. Germline CDR1 and CDR2: MNHEY and SVGEGT. The V gene lost 5 bases and the J gene lost 0 bases, with 17 bases spanning the gap. The CDR3 covers 16 residues.